These T cell receptor beta chains were read from a single sample in a study of T cells in Graves' hyperthyroidism and ophthalmopathy. From the multiplex PCR reads, TCRdb called clonotypes with MiXCR, one entry per CDR3 protein. The repertoire holds approximately 330,000 distinct CDR3 sequences, over 20% seen once, with under 55% in the top ten. The sequenced material came from blood. The receptors come from a woman in her 50s with Graves' hyperthyroidism. Both conserved end residues are part of each CDR3. The D gene is left open where the match is weak. The size of a clone is reported for some rows only, either as once, few or many, or as a class for expanded clones.

-,many,TRBJ2-2,TRBV20-1,TGCAGTGCTAGTGGAACTAGCCGCAACACCGGGGAGCTGTTTTTT,CSASGTSRNTGELFF
-,-,TRBJ1-6,TRBV4-1,TGCGCCAGCAGCCAAGATCCCAGGGATTCACCCCTCCACTTT,CASSQDPRDSPLHF
TRBD1,-,TRBJ2-1,TRBV6-1,TGTGCCAGCAGTAAACCCGGGACAGGCTCCTACAATGAGCAGTTCTTC,CASSKPGTGSYNEQFF
TRBD2,many,TRBJ2-2,TRBV7-6,TGTGCCAGCAGCCCGGGGGGGGCCTCGAACACCGGGGAGCTGTTTTTT,CASSPGGASNTGELFF
-,many,TRBJ1-6,TRBV28,TGTGCCAGCGGACGGTCCTCACCCCTCCACTTT,CASGRSSPLHF
-,many,TRBJ1-4,TRBV18,TGTGCCAGCTCACCACCGGGGACAAGACCTAATGAAAAACTGTTTTTT,CASSPPGTRPNEKLFF
-,few,TRBJ2-1,TRBV7-9,TGTGCCAGCAGCTTAGCCCCCAGGGGAAGGTACAATGAGCAGTTCTTC,CASSLAPRGRYNEQFF
TRBD2,many,TRBJ2-4,TRBV3-1,TGTGCCAGCAGCCGGACTAGCGGGCGAGGGGAAAACATTCAGTACTTC,CASSRTSGRGENIQYF
TRBD1,many,TRBJ1-1,TRBV2,TGTGCCAGCAGTCCACGGACAGGGGCGAACACTGAAGCTTTCTTT,CASSPRTGANTEAFF
TRBD1,-,TRBJ1-5,TRBV4-1,TGCGCCAGCAGCCAAGGGACAGGGAGGAATCAGCCCCAGCATTTT,CASSQGTGRNQPQHF
-,-,TRBJ1-2,TRBV27,TGTGCCAGCAGTTTATCGAAGGGGGGTGGCTACACCTTC,CASSLSKGGGYTF
TRBD2,-,TRBJ2-5,TRBV6-2/TRBV6-3,TGTGCCAGCAGGAAGATCGGGGGGGAACAAGAGACCCAGTACTTC,CASRKIGGEQETQYF
TRBD1,many,TRBJ2-7,TRBV18,TGTGCCAGCTCAGGACAGGGGGCCCTCTACGAGCAGTACTTC,CASSGQGALYEQYF
-,-,TRBJ1-1,TRBV28,TGTGCCAGCAGTGGGACTATTAAGAACACTGAAGCTTTCTTT,CASSGTIKNTEAFF
TRBD2,many,TRBJ2-7,TRBV7-8,TGTGCCAGCTCGCTTAGCTCTAGCGGGGGGCCCTACGAGCAGTACTTC,CASSLSSSGGPYEQYF
TRBD2,-,TRBJ2-5,TRBV6-1,TGTGCCAGCCCAGGACTAGCGGGAGAAGGAGGGGAGACCCAGTACTTC,CASPGLAGEGGETQYF
TRBD1,-,TRBJ2-5,TRBV7-7,TGTGCTGGCAGCCCCGGGACAGCGGCAGAGACCCAGTACTTC,CAGSPGTAAETQYF
TRBD1,many,TRBJ2-5,TRBV6-2/TRBV6-3,TGTGCCAGCCGCGGGACAGGGGGACAAGAGACCCAGTACTTC,CASRGTGGQETQYF
TRBD2,many,TRBJ2-3,TRBV10-3,TGTGCCATCAGTGTGGCTAGCGGGAAAACAGATACGCAGTATTTT,CAISVASGKTDTQYF
-,many,TRBJ2-4,TRBV20-1,TGCAGTGCTTATACCGGGCTCGCCAAAAACATTCAGTACTTC,CSAYTGLAKNIQYF
TRBD1,many,TRBJ2-7,TRBV14,TGCGCCAGCAGCCGACAGGGGGTCTACGAGCAGTACTTC,CASSRQGVYEQYF
-,many,TRBJ2-7,TRBV6-1,TGTGCCAGCACCGAACCGGACAGAACCTACGAGCAGTACTTC,CASTEPDRTYEQYF
-,many,TRBJ2-1,TRBV20-1,TGCAGTGCTAGAGGGGCTAGCGCTGCGAGGGGCTCCTACAATGAGCAGTTCTTC,CSARGASAARGSYNEQFF
-,many,TRBJ2-3,TRBV5-1,TGCGCCAGCAGCTTGGAGCAAGTACTCACAGATACGCAGTATTTT,CASSLEQVLTDTQYF
-,few,TRBJ1-5,TRBV27,TGTGCCAGCAGTTTGTCAGGGTTGGGATCCAATCAGCCCCAGCATTTT,CASSLSGLGSNQPQHF
TRBD1,many,TRBJ2-7,TRBV7-9,TGTGCCAGCAGCACCGGACAGGGTGTATACGAGCAGTACTTC,CASSTGQGVYEQYF
TRBD2,few,TRBJ2-1,TRBV11-1,TGTGCCAGCACCCCTAGCGGGGGTCCCTACAATGAGCAGTTCTTC,CASTPSGGPYNEQFF
TRBD2,-,TRBJ2-1,TRBV4-1,TGCGCCAGCAGCCGGACTAGGGTATACAATGAGCAGTTCTTC,CASSRTRVYNEQFF
TRBD1,many,TRBJ2-7,TRBV2,TGTGCCAGCAGTGAGGATGACAGGGGGCGATACGAGCAGTACTTC,CASSEDDRGRYEQYF
TRBD2,many,TRBJ2-5,TRBV7-2,TGTGCCAGCAGCTTCGGGACTAGCGGGAAGACCCAGTACTTC,CASSFGTSGKTQYF
-,many,TRBJ1-1,TRBV5-1,TGCGCCAGCAGAACGACAAACACTGAAGCTTTCTTT,CASRTTNTEAFF
TRBD1,-,TRBJ2-2,TRBV24-1,TGTGCCACCAGTGCAAGGCAGGGGGCGAACACCGGGGAGCTGTTTTTT,CATSARQGANTGELFF
TRBD1,few,TRBJ1-5,TRBV7-8,TGTGCCAGCAGCTTAGCTAGCGGGACAGTTAATCAGCCCCAGCATTTT,CASSLASGTVNQPQHF
TRBD1,-,TRBJ1-4,TRBV5-1,TGCGCCAGCAGCCCCGGGACAGCGGCTGAAAAACTGTTTTTT,CASSPGTAAEKLFF
-,-,TRBJ1-5,TRBV28,TGTGTCAGCAGTCCTCCGGGGGGGAGAGGGCAGCCCCAGCATTTT,CVSSPPGGRGQPQHF
-,-,TRBJ2-1,TRBV6-5,TGTGCCAGCAGTTACCCAAGCGGGGAGCAGTTCTTC,CASSYPSGEQFF
-,many,TRBJ2-2,TRBV6-1,TGTGCCAGCAACAGGGTAATCGGGGAGCTGTTTTTT,CASNRVIGELFF
-,few,TRBJ2-7,TRBV2,TGTGCCTCAGCGTTAAACAGAAATAGCGAGCAGTACTTC,CASALNRNSEQYF
-,many,TRBJ2-7,TRBV6-1,TGTGCCAGCAGTTATATGCCTGGAGATTCCTACGAGCAGTACTTC,CASSYMPGDSYEQYF
-,-,TRBJ1-2,TRBV2,TGTGCCAGCAGGGGAGGAGGGGACCCCGGTGGCTACACCTTC,CASRGGGDPGGYTF
-,many,TRBJ1-2,TRBV12-3/TRBV12-4,TGTGCCAGCAGTACGACGCCCTATGGCTACACCTTC,CASSTTPYGYTF